This entry lists 3 T cell receptor beta chains sequenced from one sample in a study of blood T cells in healthy people across ages (dated by TCRdb to 2013 to 2016). The library was generated by 5' RACE. For sequencing, an Illumina HiSeq 2500 was employed. The second PCR ran for about 6 to 12 cycles and used a J-beta primer mix along with a sample-barcoded 5' primer. TCRdb reprocessing: public reads trimmed at Q25 with fastp, clones called with MiXCR, in-frame beta chains kept. CDR3 protein sequences are deduplicated, and each keeps its most common genes and DNA. The table for this sample lists a few hundred thousand distinct CDR3 sequences; approximately 30% of them were counted only once. The ten largest clones take up approximately 18% of the sample. The specimen sequenced was blood. The receptors here all came from a woman aged 70-85 years in good health.

This clonotype was found a few times. This sequence joins TRBV11-2 and TRBJ2-1, with TRBD1 identical over 10 bases. V was pared by 1 base and J by 5 bases, with 8 bases of the junction left unmatched. Germline CDR1 is SGHAT and CDR2 is FQNNGV. This CDR3 spans 17 amino acids. CDR3 sequence reads: CASSLGYRGQGNNEQFF. The CDR3 nucleotides read TGTGCCAGCAGCTTAGGCTACAGGGGACAGGGGAACAATGAGCAGTTCTTC.

J is TRBJ2-1 and V is TRBV7-2; TRBD1 might be the D (5 bases). The CDR3 runs 14 residues. Germline V gene lookup returns CDR1 SGHTA and CDR2 FQGNSA. The germline V and J ends were trimmed by 2 bases and 9 bases, with 14 bases remaining between them. The CDR3, as DNA: TGTGCCAGCAGCTTAAACCCCCAGGGTGGTGAGCAGTTCTTC. This codes for CASSLNPQGGEQFF.

The chain joins TRBV29-1 to TRBJ2-5; 7 bases fit TRBD1. Germline V gene lookup returns CDR1 SQVTM and CDR2 ANQGSEA. Germline trimming cut 6 bases from V and 4 bases from J; bases unmatched to any gene: 11. CDR3 length equals 14 residues. This CDR3 is CSVKKGAGGETQYF. CDR3 nucleotides: TGCAGCGTCAAAAAGGGGGCAGGAGGAGAGACCCAGTACTTC.